One and the same sample provided the 15 T cell receptor beta chains below, sequenced in a study of T cell responses to AZD1222 COVID-19 vaccine (dated by TCRdb to the early 2020s). Libraries were built with the immunoSEQ multiplex PCR assay. This is the immuneACCESS table as TCRdb keeps it, with only in-frame sequences that have V and J called. A part of the clones is gone; compared with another copy, unresolved V genes explain less than half, and the rest is unexplained. The sample includes approximately 90,000 clones, with roughly 92% observed a single time. About 13% of the sample is taken by the ten largest. The time point tag for this specimen amounts to: baseline before first vaccination. The sample consisted of peripheral blood, taken on day 0 of AZD1222 vaccination. These receptors all come from an adult in good health.

The chain uses TRBV5-5 and TRBJ1-2; no definite D call. Trimming cost V 7 bases and J 3 bases, with 10 bases left between them. The CDR3 runs to 12 residues. In germline, CDR1 is SGHKS, CDR2 YYEKEE (reference sequence). CDR3 protein: CASHRSDYGYTF. CDR3 in DNA: TGTGCCAGCCATCGGAGTGACTATGGCTACACCTTC.

The V gene is TRBV4-1, the J gene TRBJ1-2; 7 positions match TRBD1. The CDR3 spans 14 residues. V lost 3 bases to trimming and J lost 7 bases; unmatched junction nucleotides: 8. CDR1 is MGHRA and CDR2 is YSYEKL in the germline V gene. CDR3 DNA: TGCGCCAGCAGCCAGGCTCAGGGGGAAAGTGGCTACACCTTC. Translation: CASSQAQGESGYTF.

V gene TRBV6-5 combines with J gene TRBJ1-6; D unclear. The V end was cut by 0 bases, the J end by 9 bases, with 15 bases between. This CDR3 is built from 16 residues. CDR1 MNHEY and CDR2 SVGAGI come from the germline V gene. This CDR3 is CASSYSTGIEGSPLHF. Here the CDR3 DNA reads TGTGCCAGCAGTTACTCTACGGGGATCGAGGGTTCACCCCTCCACTTT.

The rearrangement links TRBV19 to TRBJ1-3; D uncertain. Trimming pared 2 bases from V and 2 bases from J, leaving 13 bases between. The CDR3 runs 16 residues. CDR1 LNHDA and CDR2 SQIVND come from the germline V gene (reference sequence). CDR3 DNA sequence: TGTGCCAGTAGTATATCTCTCGGTCCCGCTGGAAACACCATATATTTT. Residues: CASSISLGPAGNTIYF.

The chain joins TRBV7-9 to TRBJ2-7, with 9 bases fitting TRBD1. Unmatched junction bases numbered 7, after V lost 1 base and J lost 6 bases. The CDR3 sequence is 15 residues long. Germline values: CDR1 SEHNR, CDR2 FQNEAQ (reference sequence). The CDR3 nucleotides are TGTGCCAGCAGCTTAGTCTCGGGACAGGGTAGCGAGCAGTACTTC. It encodes CASSLVSGQGSEQYF.

The chain couples TRBV19 to TRBJ1-5, with D unresolved. V was pared by 5 bases and J by 3 bases, with 8 bases between. The length of the CDR3 is 13 residues. Germline CDR1 LNHDA, CDR2 SQIVND (reference sequence). The CDR3 is CASSPRINQPQHF. The CDR3, as DNA: TGTGCCAGTAGTCCGAGGATCAATCAGCCCCAGCATTTT.

The gene calls are TRBV4-1 and TRBJ2-5; D ambiguous. Germline lookup yields CDR1 MGHRA and CDR2 YSYEKL. The CDR3 runs 14 residues. V was cut by 1 base and J by 0 bases, with 6 bases left in between. The CDR3 nucleotides read TGCGCCAGCAGCCAAGTGTCGGACCAAGAGACCCAGTACTTC. Translating it yields CASSQVSDQETQYF.

The chain carries TRBV19 and TRBJ2-7; D possibly matches TRBD1 or TRBD2 (5 bases each). The germline V gene encodes CDR1 LNHDA and CDR2 SQIVND (reference sequence). CDR3 size: 14 residues. V was pared by 7 bases and J by 5 bases, with 18 bases between. Written as DNA, the CDR3 is TGTGCCAGTAAATCAGCAGGGCGGGTGGACGAGCAGTACTTC. It specifies CASKSAGRVDEQYF.

The chain has TRBV7-2 and TRBJ1-2; possibly TRBD1 for D (5 bases). Germline CDR1 is SGHTA and CDR2 is FQGNSA. The CDR3 is 16 amino acids. V lost 0 bases and J lost 4, with 15 bases in between. The CDR3, as DNA: TGTGCCAGCAGCTTAGCGCCCCAACAGGCCGCCTATGGCTACACCTTC. Translated, it gives CASSLAPQQAAYGYTF.

The J gene is TRBJ2-5, the V gene TRBV29-1; D uncertain. The CDR3 has 14 residues. Germline V gene data show CDR1 as SQVTM and CDR2 as ANQGSEA. V shed 6 bases and J shed 4 bases, with 18 bases lying between them. The DNA for the CDR3 is TGCAGCGTCGTCGAACCACGGTCGGGAGAGACCCAGTACTTC. Translated: CSVVEPRSGETQYF.

DNA of the CDR3: TGTGCCAGCAGGACAGGAACTAACTATGGCTACACCTTC. Translation gives CASRTGTNYGYTF. The chain is built from TRBV27 and TRBJ1-2; D might be TRBD1 (6 bases). V lost 6 bases, J lost 0 bases, and 8 bases lay in between. Germline CDR1 is MNHEY and CDR2 is SMNVEV (reference sequence). The CDR3 contains 13 residues.

The genes are TRBV19 and TRBJ2-5; unclear D gene. The CDR3 loop spans 13 amino acids. V lost 3 bases and J 1 base, leaving 6 bases between the germline ends. Germline-derived CDR1 and CDR2 are LNHDA and SQIVND (reference sequence). CDR3 sequence (DNA): TGTGCCAGTAGTATCTATCCCCAAGAGACCCAGTACTTC. Residues: CASSIYPQETQYF.

The V and J genes are TRBV7-6 and TRBJ2-7; D is ambiguous. Germline V CDR1 and CDR2: SGHVS, FNYEAQ. The CDR3 runs 13 residues. Deletions cut 1 base from V and 3 bases from J, with 7 bases between. CDR3 amino acids: CASSLDPNYEQYF. CDR3 nucleotides: TGTGCCAGCAGCTTAGATCCGAACTACGAGCAGTACTTC.

V and J are TRBV3-1 (or the pseudogene TRBV3-2) and TRBJ2-5; TRBD1 aligns across 9 bases. V lost 5 bases to trimming and J lost 5 bases; unmatched junction nucleotides: 6. Looked up from germline, CDR1 is LGHDT and CDR2 is YNNKEL (reference sequence). This CDR3 spans 14 amino acids. CDR3 bases: TGTGCCAGCAGCACTACAGGGGGCGTGGAGACCCAGTACTTC. This gives the protein CASSTTGGVETQYF.

The genes are TRBV18 and TRBJ1-2, with D unclear. The CDR3 has 14 residues. The germline CDR1 and CDR2 sequences are KGHSH and LQKENI. V was cut by 4 bases and J by 3 bases, with 12 bases left in between. In nucleotides, the CDR3 is TGTGCCAGCTCACAAAATGCGGGGTACTATGGCTACACCTTC. Protein product: CASSQNAGYYGYTF.